This T cell receptor (beta chain) was sequenced for a study of cytomegalovirus exposure and HLA in healthy donors. Findings and limits, study-wide: A later look showed TCR association rates differing by HLA locus, highest for DRB1 and lowest for HLA-C.

Remarks on this clone: As yet, its antigen is unknown.

Primers for the PCR totalled 60 Vbeta and 13 Jbeta. Assay used: immunoSEQ multiplex PCR; TCRdb lists only in-frame clones, some missing. This table holds around 120,000 clones, about 84% found once. The specimen sequenced was PBMCs. This TCR came from a boy younger than 18 in good health and CMV-seronegative.

The CDR3 bases are TGCGCCAGCGGACCACAAGGGGGCAATGAGCAGTTCTTC. It is translated as CASGPQGGNEQFF. The chain has TRBV4-1 and TRBJ2-1, with D maybe TRBD1 (6 bases). The CDR3 is 13 residues long. Germline values: CDR1 MGHRA, CDR2 YSYEKL. Trimming removed 8 bases from V and 6 bases from J, with 14 bases in between.